The rows below give T cell receptor beta chains drawn from one sample of a study of blood T cell repertoires in COVID-19. Some clones are missing from TCRdb's copy, which holds only in-frame ones; the method was immunoSEQ multiplex PCR. Of 200,000 or so clones in the sample, approximately 90% were seen once. Sequences were obtained from PBMCs or T cells enriched from blood (not recorded which). These receptor sequences come from a woman in her thirties or forties with acute COVID-19. The CDR3 runs from the conserved cysteine through the conserved F or W. A D gene is named only where the DNA matches it firmly. Part of the rows lack a size; the others show once, few, many or a class for expanded clones.

NA	NA	TRBV7-2	TRBJ1-3	CASSLIRGGGNTIYF	TGTGCCAGCAGCTTAATTCGGGGTGGTGGAAACACCATATATTTT
NA	TRBD1	TRBV6-6	TRBJ1-5	CASKPDRAHQPQHF	TGTGCCAGCAAACCCGACAGGGCCCATCAGCCCCAGCATTTT
NA	NA	TRBV9	TRBJ1-1	CASSVAGTQNTEAFF	TGTGCCAGCAGCGTAGCTGGCACCCAGAACACTGAAGCTTTCTTT
NA	TRBD1	TRBV3-1/TRBV3-2	TRBJ1-5	CASSGTDSNQPQHF	TGTGCCTCCTCGGGGACAGATAGCAATCAGCCCCAGCATTTT
NA	TRBD1	TRBV7-9	TRBJ1-5	CASSLDRGQPQHF	TGTGCCAGCAGCTTAGACAGGGGGCAGCCCCAGCATTTT
NA	NA	TRBV14	TRBJ1-4	CASSQGYSNNEKLFF	TGTGCCAGCAGCCAAGGGTACAGCAATAATGAAAAACTGTTTTTT
NA	NA	TRBV7-3	TRBJ1-1	CASSPRGSSTEAFF	TGTGCCAGCAGCCCCCGGGGGAGTTCCACTGAAGCTTTCTTT
NA	NA	TRBV12-3/TRBV12-4	TRBJ1-5	CASSLGGFQPQHF	TGTGCCAGCAGTTTGGGGGGATTTCAGCCCCAGCATTTT
NA	NA	TRBV5-6	TRBJ1-3	CASSLGAGNFGNTIYF	TGTGCCAGCAGCTTGGGGGCAGGGAATTTTGGAAACACCATATATTTT
NA	TRBD1	TRBV10-3	TRBJ1-3	CAISTTGVAGNTIYF	TGTGCCATCAGTACTACAGGGGTTGCTGGAAACACCATATATTTT
NA	NA	TRBV19	TRBJ2-7	CASSNDRSPHEQYF	TGTGCCAGTTCTAATGACAGGTCTCCCCACGAGCAGTACTTC
NA	NA	TRBV6-1	TRBJ1-2	CASSEADGYTF	TGTGCCAGCAGTGAGGCGGATGGCTACACCTTC
many	NA	TRBV14	TRBJ1-2	CASSILSRQGYTF	TGTGCCAGCAGCATTTTATCCCGACAGGGCTACACCTTC
few	TRBD2	TRBV7-2	TRBJ2-1	CASSLRGSGGLYNEQFF	TGTGCCAGCAGCTTGCGAGGTAGCGGGGGCCTCTACAATGAGCAGTTCTTC
NA	TRBD1	TRBV7-2	TRBJ2-4	CASSSAGQAASIQYF	TGTGCCAGCAGCTCCGCCGGACAGGCGGCGAGCATTCAGTACTTC
NA	NA	TRBV9	TRBJ1-6	CASSQGQYNSPLHF	TGTGCCAGCAGCCAAGGACAGTATAATTCACCCCTCCACTTT
NA	TRBD1	TRBV7-9	TRBJ1-1	CASSLKQGGRAEAFF	TGTGCCAGCAGCTTAAAACAGGGGGGGAGAGCTGAAGCTTTCTTT
NA	TRBD1	TRBV18	TRBJ1-2	CASSPKTGYGYTF	TGTGCCAGCTCACCTAAGACAGGGTATGGCTACACCTTC
NA	NA	TRBV7-2	TRBJ2-7	CASSRSGTTYEQYF	TGTGCCAGCAGCAGGTCCGGGACAACCTACGAGCAGTACTTC
once	NA	TRBV11-2	TRBJ1-1	CASSSWGGGWTEAFF	TGTGCCAGCAGCTCCTGGGGAGGCGGGTGGACTGAAGCTTTCTTT
NA	NA	TRBV6-5	TRBJ2-1	CASRETGWSVDEQFF	TGTGCCAGCAGAGAGACAGGTTGGAGTGTGGATGAGCAGTTCTTC
NA	NA	TRBV7-2	TRBJ2-7	CASSLPGVREQYF	TGTGCCAGCAGCTTGCCGGGGGTGCGCGAGCAGTACTTC
NA	NA	TRBV7-2	TRBJ1-1	CASSLNLRNTEAFF	TGTGCCAGCAGCTTGAATCTGAGGAACACTGAAGCTTTCTTT
NA	NA	TRBV11-2	TRBJ1-3	CASSFDRSSSGNTIYF	TGTGCCAGCAGCTTTGATCGTTCGAGCTCTGGAAACACCATATATTTT
once	NA	TRBV6-5	TRBJ1-4	CASSPTATNEKLFF	TGTGCCAGCAGCCCGACAGCAACTAATGAAAAACTGTTTTTT
NA	NA	TRBV20-1	TRBJ1-1	CSVWRAAAFF	TGCAGTGTGTGGCGCGCGGCCGCTTTCTTT
NA	NA	TRBV11-3	TRBJ2-3	CASSLGLAHLTDTQYF	TGTGCCAGCAGCTTAGGATTAGCCCATCTCACAGATACGCAGTATTTT
NA	TRBD2	TRBV2	TRBJ2-7	CASSRDYSYEQYF	TGTGCCAGCAGTCGGGACTACTCCTACGAGCAGTACTTC
once	TRBD1	TRBV7-9	TRBJ1-1	CASSETGAEAFF	TGTGCCAGCAGCGAAACAGGGGCTGAAGCTTTCTTT
NA	TRBD2	TRBV4-3	TRBJ2-1	CASSPGLAAYNEQFF	TGCGCCAGCAGCCCCGGACTAGCGGCCTACAATGAGCAGTTCTTC
NA	TRBD1	TRBV27	TRBJ1-2	CASSLVTGTGYTF	TGTGCCAGCAGTTTAGTGACAGGGACAGGCTACACCTTC
NA	NA	TRBV6-5	TRBJ2-2	CASSYSNGAGELFF	TGTGCCAGCAGTTACTCGAACGGGGCCGGGGAGCTGTTTTTT
NA	NA	TRBV14	TRBJ1-2	CASSQEGRGRRYGYTF	TGTGCCAGCAGCCAAGAGGGGCGGGGTCGACGGTATGGCTACACCTTC
NA	TRBD1	TRBV6-2/TRBV6-3	TRBJ2-2	CASSTGTGHTGELFF	TGTGCCAGCAGTACCGGGACAGGGCACACCGGGGAGCTGTTTTTT
NA	NA	TRBV4-1	TRBJ2-3	CASSPTDRTDTQYF	TGCGCCAGCAGCCCGACAGACCGCACAGATACGCAGTATTTT
NA	NA	TRBV5-4	TRBJ1-1	CASSDTNRNTEAFF	TGTGCCAGCAGCGATACCAACAGGAACACTGAAGCTTTCTTT
NA	TRBD1	TRBV29-1	TRBJ1-2	CSVEVIQGTSYGYTF	TGCAGCGTTGAGGTAATACAGGGGACGAGCTATGGCTACACCTTC
NA	NA	TRBV3-1/TRBV3-2	TRBJ1-1	CASSPIRGTEAFF	TGTGCCAGCAGCCCGATCCGAGGGACTGAAGCTTTCTTT
NA	TRBD1	TRBV5-1	TRBJ1-1	CASSLATGDNGTEAFF	TGCGCCAGCAGCTTGGCGACAGGGGATAACGGCACTGAAGCTTTCTTT
NA	NA	TRBV27	TRBJ2-5	CASSLGQQSTTQYF	TGTGCCAGCAGTTTAGGGCAGCAGAGCACGACCCAGTACTTC
few	NA	TRBV5-4	TRBJ2-3	CASSQQSPGLSTDTQYF	TGTGCCAGCAGCCAGCAGTCCCCGGGACTCAGCACAGATACGCAGTATTTT
NA	NA	TRBV29-1	TRBJ1-2	CSVSQGNGYTF	TGCAGCGTTTCACAGGGTAATGGCTACACCTTC
NA	TRBD1	TRBV6-1	TRBJ1-5	CASSDRTGWNQPQHF	TGTGCCAGCAGTGACCGGACAGGGTGGAATCAGCCCCAGCATTTT
NA	TRBD1	TRBV3-1/TRBV3-2	TRBJ1-1	CASSQAGQGYAAFF	TGTGCCAGCAGCCAGGCGGGACAGGGCTACGCAGCTTTCTTT
NA	NA	TRBV12-2	TRBJ1-5	CASRLWPPIFSNQPQHF	TGTGCAAGTCGCTTGTGGCCGCCCATCTTTAGCAATCAGCCCCAGCATTTT
NA	TRBD1	TRBV7-9	TRBJ2-1	CASSLETGGGEQFF	TGTGCCAGCAGCCTAGAGACAGGGGGAGGTGAGCAGTTCTTC
NA	NA	TRBV29-1	TRBJ2-3	CSVIQQSTDTQYF	TGCAGCGTAATTCAACAGAGCACAGATACGCAGTATTTT
NA	TRBD1	TRBV7-8	TRBJ1-5	CASSLGQGGSNQPQHF	TGTGCCAGCAGCCTCGGACAGGGAGGGTCGAATCAGCCCCAGCATTTT
NA	NA	TRBV4-3	TRBJ2-2	CASSRTSNTGELFF	TGCGCCAGCAGTCGGACTTCGAACACCGGGGAGCTGTTTTTT
NA	NA	TRBV19	TRBJ1-2	CASSSTGTLYGYTF	TGTGCCAGTAGTAGTACGGGGACTCTCTATGGCTACACCTTC
once	TRBD2	TRBV19	TRBJ2-3	CASSIILAGADTQYF	TGTGCCAGTAGTATAATACTAGCGGGGGCAGATACGCAGTATTTT
NA	TRBD1	TRBV19	TRBJ1-5	CASSLDRGDNQPQHF	TGTGCCAGTAGTTTGGACAGGGGGGACAATCAGCCCCAGCATTTT
NA	NA	TRBV7-2	TRBJ2-7	CASSLVLREQYF	TGTGCCAGCAGCTTAGTTCTCCGCGAGCAGTACTTC
NA	NA	TRBV4-1	TRBJ1-2	CASSQEASGVLLYGYTF	TGCGCCAGCAGCCAAGAAGCATCCGGAGTCCTTCTCTATGGCTACACCTTC
NA	TRBD2	TRBV5-1	TRBJ2-1	CATSSGGTYNEQFF	TGCGCCACCTCTAGCGGGGGAACCTACAATGAGCAGTTCTTC
NA	NA	TRBV5-1	TRBJ2-5	CASSPRGFGETQYF	TGCGCCAGCAGCCCCAGGGGATTTGGTGAGACCCAGTACTTC
once	TRBD2	TRBV28	TRBJ2-1	CASSLGGGGANHNEQFF	TGTGCCAGCAGCCTGGGTGGCGGGGGGGCTAATCACAATGAGCAGTTCTTC
NA	TRBD1	TRBV6-5	TRBJ1-1	CASSSSRTGESFF	TGTGCCAGCAGTTCCTCCCGGACAGGGGAGAGCTTCTTT
NA	NA	TRBV24-1	TRBJ1-1	CATSDPRGSTEAFF	TGTGCCACCAGTGACCCCAGGGGTTCGACTGAAGCTTTCTTT
NA	NA	TRBV24-1	TRBJ1-4	CATSDSHSPMAKLFF	TGTGCCACCAGTGATTCACACAGCCCAATGGCAAAACTGTTTTTT